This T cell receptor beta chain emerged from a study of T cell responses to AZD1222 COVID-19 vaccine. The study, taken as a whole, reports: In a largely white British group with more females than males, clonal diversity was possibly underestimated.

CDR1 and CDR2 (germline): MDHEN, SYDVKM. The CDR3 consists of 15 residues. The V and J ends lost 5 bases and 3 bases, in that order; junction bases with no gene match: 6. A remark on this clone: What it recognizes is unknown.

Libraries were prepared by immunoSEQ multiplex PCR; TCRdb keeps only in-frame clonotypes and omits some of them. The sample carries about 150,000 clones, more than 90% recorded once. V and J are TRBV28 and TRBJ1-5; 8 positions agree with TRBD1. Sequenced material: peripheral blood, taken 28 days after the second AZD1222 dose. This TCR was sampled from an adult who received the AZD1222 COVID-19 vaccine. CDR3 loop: CASSPTDRDNQPQHF. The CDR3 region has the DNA TGTGCCAGCAGTCCCACGGACAGGGACAATCAGCCCCAGCATTTT.